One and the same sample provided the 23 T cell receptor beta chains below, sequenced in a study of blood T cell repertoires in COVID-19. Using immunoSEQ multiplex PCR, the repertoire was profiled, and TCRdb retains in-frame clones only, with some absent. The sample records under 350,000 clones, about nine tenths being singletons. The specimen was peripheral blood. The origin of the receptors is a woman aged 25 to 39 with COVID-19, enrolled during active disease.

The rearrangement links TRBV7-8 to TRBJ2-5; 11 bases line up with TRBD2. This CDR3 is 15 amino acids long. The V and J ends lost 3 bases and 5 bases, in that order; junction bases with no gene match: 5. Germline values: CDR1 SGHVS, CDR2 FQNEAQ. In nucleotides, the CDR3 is TGTGCCAGCAGCTTTTTAGCGGGAGGGCCTGAGACCCAGTACTTC. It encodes CASSFLAGGPETQYF. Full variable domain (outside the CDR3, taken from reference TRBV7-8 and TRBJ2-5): GAGVSQSPRYKVAKRGQDVALRCDPISGHVSLFWYQQALGQGPEFLTYFQNEAQLDKSGLPSDRFFAERPEGSVSTLKIQRTQQEDSAVYLCASSFLAGGPETQYFGPGTRLLVL.

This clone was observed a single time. Here the CDR3 reads CSVAGEGYGYTF. In DNA form, the CDR3 reads TGCAGCGTTGCAGGGGAAGGCTATGGCTACACCTTC. The gene calls are TRBV29-1 and TRBJ1-2, with D maybe TRBD1 (6 bases). V lost 4 bases and J 4 bases, leaving 10 bases between the germline ends. The CDR3 spans 12 residues. Per germline, CDR1 SQVTM and CDR2 ANQGSEA.

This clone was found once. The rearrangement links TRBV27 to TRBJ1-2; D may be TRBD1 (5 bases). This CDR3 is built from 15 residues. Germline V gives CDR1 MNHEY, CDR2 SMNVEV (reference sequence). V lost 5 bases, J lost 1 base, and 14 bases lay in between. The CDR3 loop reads CASSVNPTVNYGYTF. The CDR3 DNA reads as TGTGCCAGCAGTGTGAATCCGACAGTTAACTATGGCTACACCTTC.

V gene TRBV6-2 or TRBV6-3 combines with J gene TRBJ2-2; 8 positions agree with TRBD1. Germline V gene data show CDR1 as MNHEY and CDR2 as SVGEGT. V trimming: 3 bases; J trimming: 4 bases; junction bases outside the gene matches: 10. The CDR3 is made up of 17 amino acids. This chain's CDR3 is CASSYRQGAIPTGELFF. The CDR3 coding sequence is TGTGCCAGCAGTTATAGGCAGGGGGCGATCCCCACCGGGGAGCTGTTTTTT.

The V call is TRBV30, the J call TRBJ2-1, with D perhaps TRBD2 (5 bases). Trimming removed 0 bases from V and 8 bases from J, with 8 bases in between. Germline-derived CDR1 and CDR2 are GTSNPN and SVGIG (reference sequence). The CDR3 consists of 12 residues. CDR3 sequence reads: CAWSVREYEQFF. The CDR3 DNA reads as TGTGCCTGGAGTGTACGGGAATATGAGCAGTTCTTC.

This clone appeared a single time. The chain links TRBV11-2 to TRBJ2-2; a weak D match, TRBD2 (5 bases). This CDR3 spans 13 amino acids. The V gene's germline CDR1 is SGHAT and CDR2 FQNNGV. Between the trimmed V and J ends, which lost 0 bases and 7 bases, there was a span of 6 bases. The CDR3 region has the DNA TGTGCCAGCAGCTTAGACCGGGGCGGGGAGCTGTTTTTT. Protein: CASSLDRGGELFF.

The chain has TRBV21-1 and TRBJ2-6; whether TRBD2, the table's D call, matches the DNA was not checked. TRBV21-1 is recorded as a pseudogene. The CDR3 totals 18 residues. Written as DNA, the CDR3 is TGTGCCAGCAGCAAAGGAGAGCGGGAGGTGTCTGGGGCCAACGTCCTGACTTTC. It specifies CASSKGEREVSGANVLTF.

The CDR3 spells CASSFWRGRQPQHF. CDR3 in DNA: TGTGCCAGCAGTTTTTGGAGGGGGCGACAGCCCCAGCATTTT. This chain links TRBV28 with TRBJ1-5; 7 bases map to TRBD1. V lost 3 bases and J lost 7; bases outside the gene matches: 6. The length of the CDR3 is 14 residues. Germline V CDR1 and CDR2: MDHEN, SYDVKM.

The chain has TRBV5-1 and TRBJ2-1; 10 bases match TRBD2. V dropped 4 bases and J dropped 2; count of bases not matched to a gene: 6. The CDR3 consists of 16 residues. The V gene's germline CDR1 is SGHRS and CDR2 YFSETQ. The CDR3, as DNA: TGCGCCAGCAGCCCAGACCTAGCGGGAGCCTACAATGAGCAGTTCTTC. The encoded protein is CASSPDLAGAYNEQFF.

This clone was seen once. In nucleotides, the CDR3 is TGTGCCAGTAGCCCAGCGGGGGGGGGTCAGCCCCAGCATTTT. This gives the protein CASSPAGGGQPQHF. The chain uses TRBV19 and TRBJ1-5; possibly TRBD1 for D (5 bases). CDR3 length: 14 residues. Trimming removed 6 bases at V and 6 bases at J, with 15 bases between. The V gene's germline CDR1 is LNHDA and CDR2 SQIVND (reference sequence).

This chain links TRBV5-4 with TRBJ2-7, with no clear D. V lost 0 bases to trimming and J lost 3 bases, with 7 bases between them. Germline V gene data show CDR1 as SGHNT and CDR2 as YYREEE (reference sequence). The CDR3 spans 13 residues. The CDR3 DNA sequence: TGTGCCAGCAGCTTGGGACAATTCTACGAGCAGTACTTC. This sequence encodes CASSLGQFYEQYF. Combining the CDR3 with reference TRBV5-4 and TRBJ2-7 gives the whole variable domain ETGVTQSPTHLIKTRGQQVTLRCSSQSGHNTVSWYQQALGQGPQFIFQYYREEENGRGNFPPRFSGLQFPNYSSELNVNALELDDSALYLCASSLGQFYEQYFGPGTRLTVT.

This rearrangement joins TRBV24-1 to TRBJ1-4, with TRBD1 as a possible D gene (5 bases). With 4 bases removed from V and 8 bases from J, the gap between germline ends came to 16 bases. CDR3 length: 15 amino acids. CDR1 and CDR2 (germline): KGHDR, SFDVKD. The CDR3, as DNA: TGTGCCACCAGTGACTTTGAGGCAGGGCAAGAAAAACTGTTTTTT. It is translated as CATSDFEAGQEKLFF.

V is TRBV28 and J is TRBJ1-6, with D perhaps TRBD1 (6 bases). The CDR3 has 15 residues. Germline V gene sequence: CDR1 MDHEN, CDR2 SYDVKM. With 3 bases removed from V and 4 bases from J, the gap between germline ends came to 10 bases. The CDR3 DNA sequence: TGTGCCAGCAGTTTCCAGGGGAGTTATAATTCACCCCTCCACTTT. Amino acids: CASSFQGSYNSPLHF.

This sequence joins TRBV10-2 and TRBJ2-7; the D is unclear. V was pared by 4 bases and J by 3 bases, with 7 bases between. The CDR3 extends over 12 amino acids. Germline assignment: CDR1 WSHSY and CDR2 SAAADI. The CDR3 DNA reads TGCGCCAGCAGTGCGAACAACTACGAGCAGTACTTC. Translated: CASSANNYEQYF.

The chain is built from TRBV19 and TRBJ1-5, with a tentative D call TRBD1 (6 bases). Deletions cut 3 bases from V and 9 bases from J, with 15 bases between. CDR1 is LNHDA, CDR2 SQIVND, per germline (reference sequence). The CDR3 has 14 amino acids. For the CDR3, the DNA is TGTGCCAGTAGTATCGGGGGGGGCCGGCCGCCCCAGCATTTT. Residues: CASSIGGGRPPQHF.

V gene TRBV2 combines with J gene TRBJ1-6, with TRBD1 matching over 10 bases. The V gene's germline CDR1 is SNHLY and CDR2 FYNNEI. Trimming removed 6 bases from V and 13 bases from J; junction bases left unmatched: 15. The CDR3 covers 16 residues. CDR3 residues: CASRTHSGTGASPLHF. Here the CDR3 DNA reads TGTGCCAGCAGGACCCACTCCGGGACAGGGGCCTCCCCCCTCCACTTT.

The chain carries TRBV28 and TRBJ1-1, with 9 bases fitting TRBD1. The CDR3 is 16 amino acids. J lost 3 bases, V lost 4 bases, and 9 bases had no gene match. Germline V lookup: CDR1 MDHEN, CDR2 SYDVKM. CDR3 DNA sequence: TGTGCCAGCAGTTCCAGACAGGGGGGGTGGGACACTGAAGCTTTCTTT. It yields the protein CASSSRQGGWDTEAFF.

The CDR3: CASSYTGQGPDTQYF. The CDR3 DNA sequence: TGTGCCAGCAGTTACACCGGACAGGGCCCAGATACGCAGTATTTT. The chain couples TRBV6-6 to TRBJ2-3; the match to TRBD1 covers 8 bases. The CDR3 loop spans 15 amino acids. Losses at the gene ends were 2 bases for V and 4 bases for J; bases not matched to a gene: 5. The germline V gene encodes CDR1 MNHNY and CDR2 SVGAGI (reference sequence).

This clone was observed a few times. In DNA, the CDR3 is TGTGCCAGCAGCCGAGGCCCGAACACTGAAGCTTTCTTT. It codes for CASSRGPNTEAFF. The rearrangement uses TRBV5-4 and TRBJ1-1; D unresolved. Trimming removed 4 bases at V and 1 base at J, with 8 bases between. Looked up from germline, CDR1 is SGHNT and CDR2 is YYREEE (reference sequence). The CDR3 covers 13 residues.

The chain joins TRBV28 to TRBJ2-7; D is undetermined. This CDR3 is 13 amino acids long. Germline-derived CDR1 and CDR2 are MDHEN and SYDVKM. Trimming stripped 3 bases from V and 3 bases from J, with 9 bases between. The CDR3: CASSFPADYEQYF. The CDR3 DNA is TGTGCCAGCAGTTTCCCGGCGGACTACGAGCAGTACTTC.

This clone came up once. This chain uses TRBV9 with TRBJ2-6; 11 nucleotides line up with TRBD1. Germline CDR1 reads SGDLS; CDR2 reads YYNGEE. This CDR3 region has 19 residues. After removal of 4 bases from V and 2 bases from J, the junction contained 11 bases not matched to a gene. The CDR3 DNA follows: TGTGCCAGCAGCCCCCAGATGGGACAGGGGGTTGCTGGGGCCAACGTCCTGACTTTC. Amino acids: CASSPQMGQGVAGANVLTF.

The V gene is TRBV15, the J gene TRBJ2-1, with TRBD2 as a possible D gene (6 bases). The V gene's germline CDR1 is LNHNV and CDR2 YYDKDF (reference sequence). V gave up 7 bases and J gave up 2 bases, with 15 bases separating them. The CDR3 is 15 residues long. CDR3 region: CATNPNREPYNEQFF. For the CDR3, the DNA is TGTGCCACCAACCCGAACCGGGAGCCCTACAATGAGCAGTTCTTC.

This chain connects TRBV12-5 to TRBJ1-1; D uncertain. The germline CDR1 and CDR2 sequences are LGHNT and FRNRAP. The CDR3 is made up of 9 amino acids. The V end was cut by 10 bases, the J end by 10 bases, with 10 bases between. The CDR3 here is CAISGRAFF. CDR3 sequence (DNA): TGTGCTATATCGGGGAGAGCTTTCTTT. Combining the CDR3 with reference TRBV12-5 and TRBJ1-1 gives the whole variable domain DARVTQTPRHKVTEMGQEVTMRCQPILGHNTVFWYRQTMMQGLELLAYFRNRAPLDDSGMPKDRFSAEMPDATLATLKIQPSEPRDSAVYFCAISGRAFFGQGTRLTVV.